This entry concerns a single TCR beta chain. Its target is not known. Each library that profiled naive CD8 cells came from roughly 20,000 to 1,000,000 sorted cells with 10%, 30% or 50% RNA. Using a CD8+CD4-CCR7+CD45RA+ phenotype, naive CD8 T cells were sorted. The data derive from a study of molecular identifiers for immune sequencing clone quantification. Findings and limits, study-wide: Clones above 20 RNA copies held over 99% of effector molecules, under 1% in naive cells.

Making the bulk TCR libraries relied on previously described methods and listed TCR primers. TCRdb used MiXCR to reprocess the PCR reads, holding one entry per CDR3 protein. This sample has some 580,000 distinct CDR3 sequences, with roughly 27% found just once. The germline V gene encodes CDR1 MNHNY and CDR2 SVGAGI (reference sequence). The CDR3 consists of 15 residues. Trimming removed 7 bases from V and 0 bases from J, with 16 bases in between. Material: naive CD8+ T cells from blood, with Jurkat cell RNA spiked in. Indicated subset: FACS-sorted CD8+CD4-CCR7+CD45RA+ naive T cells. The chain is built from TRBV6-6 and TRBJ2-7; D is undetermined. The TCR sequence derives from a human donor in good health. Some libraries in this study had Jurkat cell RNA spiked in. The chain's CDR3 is CASNPFRYDSYEQYF. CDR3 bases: TGTGCCAGCAACCCCTTTCGATACGACTCCTACGAGCAGTACTTC.